The source of this T cell receptor beta chain is a study of PD-L1 blockade in urothelial cancer. In the study overall: Blood was evaluated 3 weeks (second dose) and 6 weeks after therapy began.

From germline, CDR1 is SQVTM and CDR2 ANQGSEA. Trimming at V came to 8 bases and at J to 2 bases, leaving 12 bases not matched to a gene. The CDR3 totals 15 residues. Time point defined: peripheral blood 6 weeks after treatment start. Templates that were synthetic TCR analogs were spiked into each PCR. Measured with immunoSEQ multiplex PCR; TCRdb has only the in-frame clones, and not every one. The table lists fewer than 30,000 clones, 80% to 85% of them singletons. The chain carries TRBV29-1 and TRBJ2-1, with TRBD1 identical over 7 bases. The receptor was derived from a man aged 65 to 85 with urothelial cancer. Sequencing was performed on PBMCs, taken around atezolizumab (anti-PD-L1) treatment. CDR3 DNA: TGCAGCCCAGAGAGTAGACAGGGCCCCTACAATGAGCAGTTCTTC. Translating it yields CSPESRQGPYNEQFF.